A single sample is the source of the 21 T cell receptor beta chains below, sequenced in a study of T cells in Graves' hyperthyroidism and ophthalmopathy. Amplification of TCR beta CDR3 regions used RNA as the template. A first-round RT-PCR of the TCR CDR3 used the HTBI primer set. TCRdb ran MiXCR on the multiplex PCR reads and lists one entry per CDR3 protein. This table holds approximately 410,000 distinct CDR3 sequences, about 15% found once. The sequencing input was blood. The receptors were sampled from a man aged 18-30 years with Graves' ophthalmopathy.

V is TRBV9 and J is TRBJ2-2; unclear D gene. The CDR3 consists of 14 residues. Germline V gene data show CDR1 as SGDLS and CDR2 as YYNGEE. V was clipped by 0 bases and J by 6 bases, with 9 bases between them. This chain's CDR3 is CASSVGGFSGELFF. For the CDR3, the DNA is TGTGCCAGCAGCGTAGGAGGATTCTCCGGGGAGCTGTTTTTT.

At least ten counts were recorded for this clonotype. The genes are TRBV5-1 and TRBJ2-3, with 7 bases identical to TRBD2. Trimming cost V 3 bases and J 6 bases; bases outside gene matches: 10. The germline V gene has CDR1 SGHRS and CDR2 YFSETQ. The CDR3 has 15 residues. The CDR3 sequence: CASSSGHSGGDTQYF. As DNA, the CDR3 is TGCGCCAGCAGCTCCGGACACTCCGGGGGGGATACGCAGTATTTT.

Many counts were recorded for this clonotype. This chain links TRBV3-1 with TRBJ1-5, with 7 bases lining up with TRBD1. Looked up from germline, CDR1 is LGHDT and CDR2 is YNNKEL (reference sequence). J was trimmed by 7 bases and V by 4 bases; bases with no gene match: 10. This CDR3 has 15 amino acids. Here the CDR3 reads CASSPTTGYKQPQHF. CDR3 coding DNA: TGTGCCAGCAGCCCAACGACAGGGTATAAGCAGCCCCAGCATTTT.

This clonotype was counted many times. The rearrangement links TRBV7-8 to TRBJ2-3; 7 bases align to TRBD2. The CDR3 contains 15 residues. Germline CDR1 is SGHVS and CDR2 is FQNEAQ. The ends lost 5 bases at V and 4 bases at J; junction bases unmatched: 9. The DNA for the CDR3 is TGTGCCAGCAGCCTCTCAGCGGGGCGAGCAGATACGCAGTATTTT. This sequence encodes CASSLSAGRADTQYF.

This clonotype came up many times. One end of the junction does not line up with germline, which may come from a read error. The V and J genes are TRBV30 and TRBJ1-2; 7 bases match TRBD1. The CDR3 has 11 residues. From germline, CDR1 is GTSNPN and CDR2 SVGIG (reference sequence). CDR3 loop: CGTVLNYGYTF. The CDR3 nucleotides read TGCGGGACAGTATTAAACTATGGCTACACCTTC.

The sample holds a few counts of this clonotype. The chain is built from TRBV20-1 and TRBJ2-7, with 10 bases lining up with TRBD2. V trimming: 1 base; J trimming: 2 bases; junction bases outside the gene matches: 11. Germline V gene lookup returns CDR1 DFQATT and CDR2 SNEGSKA (reference sequence). The CDR3 consists of 17 residues. As DNA, the CDR3 is TGCAGTGCTAGAGGGGATACAGCGGGGGGGCAGACCTACGAGCAGTACTTC. Amino acid sequence: CSARGDTAGGQTYEQYF.

At least ten counts were recorded for this clonotype. This rearrangement joins TRBV7-9 to TRBJ1-1; unclear D gene. Trimming cost V 5 bases and J 4 bases, with 17 bases left between them. The CDR3 runs to 15 residues. In germline, CDR1 is SEHNR, CDR2 FQNEAQ (reference sequence). The CDR3 DNA follows: TGTGCCAGCAGCCGTCCCCCAGCGCTCGGCACTGAAGCTTTCTTT. Amino acids: CASSRPPALGTEAFF.

This clonotype was recorded many times. The chain recombines TRBV6-1 with TRBJ2-2; no firm D call. Trimming removed 5 bases from V and 6 bases from J, with 4 bases in between. The CDR3 is 11 amino acids. Germline assignment: CDR1 MNHNS and CDR2 SASEGT. This chain's CDR3 is CASSWAGELFF. The CDR3 DNA follows: TGTGCCAGCAGTTGGGCCGGGGAGCTGTTTTTT.

The chain recombines TRBV18 with TRBJ2-1, with D tentatively TRBD2 (5 bases). Between the trimmed V and J ends, which lost 0 bases and 7 bases, there was a span of 7 bases. The CDR3 length is 13 residues. Germline V gene sequence: CDR1 KGHSH, CDR2 LQKENI. In DNA form, the CDR3 reads TGTGCCAGCTCACCACCTGAGGGAAATGAGCAGTTCTTC. Translating it yields CASSPPEGNEQFF. The full variable domain, rest sourced from reference TRBV18 and TRBJ2-1, is NAGVMQNPRHLVRRRGQEARLRCSPMKGHSHVYWYRQLPEEGLKFMVYLQKENIIDESGMPKERFSAEFPKEGPSILRIQQVVRGDSAAYFCASSPPEGNEQFFGPGTRLTVL.

V gene TRBV5-8 combines with J gene TRBJ2-1, with TRBD2 matching over 15 bases. Trimming cost V 2 bases and J 7 bases; bases outside gene matches: 7. The CDR3 contains 17 residues. CDR1 is SGHTS and CDR2 is YDEGEE in the germline V gene. This CDR3 is CASSLIRTSGGANEQFF. CDR3 bases: TGTGCCAGCAGCTTAATAAGGACTAGCGGGGGGGCGAATGAGCAGTTCTTC.

This clonotype was seen ten or more times. The CDR3 sequence is CASSYRGQRYEQYF. CDR3 nucleotides: TGTGCCAGCAGTTACCGGGGACAGCGATACGAGCAGTACTTC. The rearrangement joins TRBV6-5 to TRBJ2-7, with 7 bases matching TRBD1. The ends lost 2 bases at V and 4 bases at J; junction bases unmatched: 5. CDR1 MNHEY and CDR2 SVGAGI come from the germline V gene. The CDR3 is 14 amino acids.

This clonotype was detected ten times or more. V usage is TRBV2 and J usage is TRBJ2-1; D is undetermined. Per germline, CDR1 SNHLY and CDR2 FYNNEI. There are 13 residues in the CDR3. V was shortened by 8 bases and J by 0 bases, with 8 bases between the two germline ends. The CDR3: CASLVSSYNEQFF. CDR3 in DNA: TGTGCCAGCCTGGTCAGCTCCTACAATGAGCAGTTCTTC.

Only a few counts were recorded for this clonotype. The CDR3 coding sequence is TGCGCCAGCAGTGGAAGACTAGGGACAGATACGCAGTATTTT. Encoded protein: CASSGRLGTDTQYF. The chain has TRBV10-1 and TRBJ2-3, with a weak D call TRBD2 (6 bases). CDR3 length equals 14 residues. V lost 4 bases, J lost 3 bases, and 11 bases lay in between. Germline CDR1 is WNHNN and CDR2 is SYGVQD (reference sequence).

The chain carries TRBV27 and TRBJ1-5, with 9 bases lining up with TRBD1. CDR3 size: 15 residues. The germline V gene encodes CDR1 MNHEY and CDR2 SMNVEV (reference sequence). J lost 6 bases, V lost 6 bases, and 9 bases had no gene match. Here the CDR3 reads CASRVGTGPFQPQHF. The CDR3 coding sequence is TGTGCCAGCAGAGTCGGGACAGGGCCCTTTCAGCCCCAGCATTTT.

This sequence joins TRBV10-3 and TRBJ2-2; D not resolved. The CDR3 is 11 residues long. Between the trimmed V and J ends, which lost 6 bases and 6 bases, there was a span of 5 bases. The germline V gene has CDR1 ENHRY and CDR2 SYGVKD. The CDR3: CAISGSGELFF. The CDR3 DNA reads as TGTGCCATCAGCGGTTCCGGGGAGCTGTTTTTT.

The rearrangement uses TRBV11-2 and TRBJ1-1; perhaps TRBD1 as D (5 bases). V was cut by 5 bases and J by 2 bases, with 24 bases left in between. CDR3 size: 18 residues. CDR1 is SGHAT, CDR2 FQNNGV, per germline. As DNA, the CDR3 is TGTGCCAGCAGCCCCGCCCGACGTATACAGGAGATCAACACTGAAGCTTTCTTT. This encodes CASSPARRIQEINTEAFF.

In this sample, this clonotype turned up many times. The J gene is TRBJ2-1, the V gene TRBV30, with D possibly being TRBD1 or TRBD2 (5 bases each). Trimming stripped 2 bases from V and 7 bases from J, with 12 bases between. Germline values: CDR1 GTSNPN, CDR2 SVGIG (reference sequence). The length of the CDR3 is 13 residues. The CDR3 DNA sequence: TGTGCCTGGAGTTGGGCCTGGGGGAATGAGCAGTTCTTC. Translating it yields CAWSWAWGNEQFF.

The rearrangement links TRBV27 to TRBJ2-7; weak D call: TRBD2 (6 bases). V was pared by 6 bases and J by 2 bases, with 20 bases between. This CDR3 has 16 amino acids. From germline, CDR1 is MNHEY and CDR2 SMNVEV (reference sequence). Written as DNA, the CDR3 is TGTGCCAGCAGCACACTAGCTTTCCCCCCCCCCTACGAGCAGTACTTC. This sequence encodes CASSTLAFPPPYEQYF.

The chain carries TRBV7-2 and TRBJ2-7; TRBD2 matches at 7 bases. The CDR3 is 12 residues long. Trimming took 8 bases from V and 0 from J; bases not matched to a gene: 1. CDR1 and CDR2 from the germline V gene are SGHTA and FQGNSA. The CDR3: CASGGDSYEQYF. Here the CDR3 DNA reads TGTGCCAGCGGGGGGGACTCCTACGAGCAGTACTTC.

The gene calls are TRBV6-2 or TRBV6-3 and TRBJ2-7; 16 bases line up with TRBD2. Looked up from germline, CDR1 is MNHEY and CDR2 is SVGEGT. V was clipped by 4 bases and J by 3 bases; unmatched bases: 9. The CDR3 consists of 18 residues. This CDR3 is CASSFGTSGRAQDYEQYF. The CDR3 DNA reads TGTGCCAGCAGTTTCGGGACTAGCGGGAGGGCCCAGGACTACGAGCAGTACTTC.

In this sample, this clonotype turned up many times. The V call is TRBV7-2, the J call TRBJ1-2; TRBD1 matches at 7 bases. The J segment lost 4 bases and the V segment lost 0 bases, leaving 5 bases of the junction unmatched. This CDR3 spans 15 amino acids. The germline gives CDR1 SGHTA, CDR2 FQGNSA. This chain's CDR3 is CASSLAPGGSYGYTF. In nucleotides, the CDR3 is TGTGCCAGCAGCTTAGCGCCAGGGGGAAGCTATGGCTACACCTTC.